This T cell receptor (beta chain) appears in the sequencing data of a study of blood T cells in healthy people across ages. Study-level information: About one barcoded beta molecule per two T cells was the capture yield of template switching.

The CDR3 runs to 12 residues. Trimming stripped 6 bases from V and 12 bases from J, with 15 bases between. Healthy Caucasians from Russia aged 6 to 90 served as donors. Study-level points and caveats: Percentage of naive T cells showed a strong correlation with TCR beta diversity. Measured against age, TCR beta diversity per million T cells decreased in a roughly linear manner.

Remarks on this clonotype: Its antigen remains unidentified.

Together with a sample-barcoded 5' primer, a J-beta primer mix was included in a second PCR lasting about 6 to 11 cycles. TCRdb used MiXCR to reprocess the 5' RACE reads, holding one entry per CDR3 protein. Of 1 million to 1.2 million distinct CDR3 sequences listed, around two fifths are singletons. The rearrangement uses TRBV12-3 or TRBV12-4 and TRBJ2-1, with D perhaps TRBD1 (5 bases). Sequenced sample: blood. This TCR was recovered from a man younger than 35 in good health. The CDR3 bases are TGTGCCAGCAGCCTACAGGTATTAGCGCAGTTCTTC. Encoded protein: CASSLQVLAQFF.